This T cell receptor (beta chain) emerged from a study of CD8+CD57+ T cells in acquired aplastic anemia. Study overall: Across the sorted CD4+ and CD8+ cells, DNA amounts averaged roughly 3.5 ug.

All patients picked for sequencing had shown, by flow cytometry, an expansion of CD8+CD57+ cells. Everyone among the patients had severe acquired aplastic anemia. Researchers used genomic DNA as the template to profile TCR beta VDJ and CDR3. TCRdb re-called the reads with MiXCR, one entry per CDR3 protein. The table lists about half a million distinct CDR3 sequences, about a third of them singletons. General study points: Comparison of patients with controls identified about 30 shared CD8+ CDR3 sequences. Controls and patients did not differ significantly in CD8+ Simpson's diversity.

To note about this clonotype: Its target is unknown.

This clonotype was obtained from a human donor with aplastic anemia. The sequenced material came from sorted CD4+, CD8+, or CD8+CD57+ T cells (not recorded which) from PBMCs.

In DNA form, the CDR3 reads TGTGCCAGCAGCATGGCGGCCGGGGGGAATGAGCAGTTCTTC. Translating gives CASSMAAGGNEQFF. J is TRBJ2-1 and V is TRBV7-3, with 7 bases that match TRBD2. Germline CDR1 SGHTA, CDR2 FQGTGA. The CDR3 has 14 residues. The J segment lost 7 bases and the V segment lost 5 bases, leaving 8 bases of the junction unmatched.